Presented here are 30 T cell receptor beta chains from one specimen sequenced in a study of patients and donors after allogeneic stem cell transplantation. TCRdb re-analysed the RT-PCR reads in MiXCR, keeping a single row per CDR3 protein. The data show 400,000 to 500,000 distinct CDR3 sequences, approximately 16% seen once. Sequences were obtained from blood, either unsorted or a sorted T cell fraction (not recorded which). Source of these receptors: a human donor who was either an allogeneic HSCT recipient or a stem cell or donor lymphocyte infusion donor (not recorded which). It is not recorded whose cells these are; they may come from a transplant donor.

The chain uses TRBV11-2 and TRBJ1-1; unclear D gene. The CDR3 is made up of 16 amino acids. The V and J ends lost 4 bases and 7 bases respectively, with 22 bases between them. Germline CDR1 and CDR2: SGHAT and FQNNGV. The CDR3 DNA follows: TGTGCCAGCAGCTCCATCGCGACAAGCGTCACGAGTGAAGCTTTCTTT. Translating it yields CASSSIATSVTSEAFF.

CDR3 protein: CASSQDRGGDTQYF. The DNA for the CDR3 is TGTGCCAGCAGCCAAGACAGGGGAGGAGATACGCAGTATTTT. The chain has TRBV7-2 and TRBJ2-3; TRBD1 agrees at 8 bases. Germline V gene data show CDR1 as SGHTA and CDR2 as FQGNSA. The CDR3 runs 14 residues. J gave up 5 bases and V 5 bases, and 6 bases lay outside the gene matches.

This clonotype was seen only a few times. This chain joins TRBV2 and TRBJ2-7, with a possible D match to TRBD1 (6 bases). Germline V gene sequence: CDR1 SNHLY, CDR2 FYNNEI. CDR3 length: 15 amino acids. V was clipped by 5 bases and J by 4 bases, with 18 bases between them. CDR3 nucleotide sequence: TGTGCCAGCAGTAGTCCTGGGGACAAGGCTTACGAGCAGTACTTC. Its protein is CASSSPGDKAYEQYF.

The genes are TRBV12-3 or TRBV12-4 and TRBJ2-7, with 10 positions matching TRBD2. CDR3 length equals 16 residues. The junction had 7 bases not matched to a gene; V was cut back by 3 bases and J by 2 bases. CDR3 coding DNA: TGTGCCAGCAGTTTTGGCCGGACTAGCGGAACCTACGAGCAGTACTTC. Its translation is CASSFGRTSGTYEQYF.

The chain is built from TRBV21-1 and TRBJ2-7; TRBD1, as called in the table, went unchecked against the DNA. TRBV21-1 is described as a pseudogene. The CDR3 is made up of 13 amino acids. The CDR3 region has the DNA TGTGCCAGCAGCATGAGGGGTCCCAACGAGCAGTACTTC. It is translated as CASSMRGPNEQYF.

This clonotype turned up a few times. The chain combines TRBV6-5 with TRBJ2-1; the D is unclear. The CDR3 has 14 amino acids. Germline V gene sequence: CDR1 MNHEY, CDR2 SVGAGI. V lost 0 bases and J lost 8, with 11 bases in between. CDR3 in amino acids: CASSYSNRGDEQFF. The CDR3 coding sequence is TGTGCCAGCAGTTACTCTAATCGAGGCGATGAGCAGTTCTTC.

This clonotype was seen a handful of times. This sequence joins TRBV20-1 and TRBJ2-5, with 8 nucleotides matching TRBD2. The germline gives CDR1 DFQATT, CDR2 SNEGSKA (reference sequence). The CDR3 has 14 residues. After removal of 6 bases from V and 2 bases from J, the junction contained 8 bases not matched to a gene. CDR3 sequence reads: CSAPTSGLQETQYF. In nucleotides, the CDR3 is TGCAGTGCACCTACTAGCGGACTACAAGAGACCCAGTACTTC.

The CDR3 coding sequence is TGCAGTGCTAGAGATAAGGGTAACACCGGGGAGCTGTTTTTT. Translation gives CSARDKGNTGELFF. J is TRBJ2-2 and V is TRBV20-1; unclear D gene. The CDR3 contains 14 residues. Trimming took off 0 bases at V and 2 bases at J, with 7 bases between the two ends. Germline CDR1 is DFQATT and CDR2 is SNEGSKA (reference sequence).

This clonotype occurred a few times. CDR3 bases: TGTGCCAGCTCACCAGGGTTTGGTCAGCCCCAGCATTTT. This sequence encodes CASSPGFGQPQHF. V gene TRBV18 combines with J gene TRBJ1-5; D uncertain. The CDR3 loop spans 13 amino acids. CDR1 KGHSH and CDR2 LQKENI come from the germline V gene. Trimming pared 2 bases from V and 6 bases from J, leaving 8 bases between. Variable domain in full (rest from reference TRBV18 and TRBJ1-5): NAGVMQNPRHLVRRRGQEARLRCSPMKGHSHVYWYRQLPEEGLKFMVYLQKENIIDESGMPKERFSAEFPKEGPSILRIQQVVRGDSAAYFCASSPGFGQPQHFGDGTRLSIL.

Only a few counts were recorded for this clonotype. The chain links TRBV7-9 to TRBJ2-2; TRBD2 aligns across 7 bases. V lost 1 base to trimming and J lost 5 bases; unmatched junction nucleotides: 7. Per germline, CDR1 SEHNR and CDR2 FQNEAQ (reference sequence). There are 16 residues in the CDR3. CDR3 sequence reads: CASSLVVSGYTGELFF. The CDR3 nucleotides are TGTGCCAGCAGCTTAGTTGTTAGCGGGTATACCGGGGAGCTGTTTTTT.

V and J are TRBV6-1 and TRBJ2-2; 7 bases fit TRBD1. Looked up from germline, CDR1 is MNHNS and CDR2 is SASEGT. The V gene end was trimmed by 3 bases and the J gene end by 5 bases; junction bases not matched to a gene: 6. The CDR3 is 15 residues long. The CDR3: CASSDSDRATGELFF. In DNA, the CDR3 is TGTGCCAGCAGTGACTCCGACAGGGCAACCGGGGAGCTGTTTTTT.

This chain uses TRBV4-1 with TRBJ2-1; 7 nucleotides align to TRBD2. V shed 0 bases, J shed 8 bases, and the junction held 7 bases outside the gene matches. CDR1 is MGHRA, CDR2 YSYEKL, per germline. The CDR3 contains 15 residues. In nucleotides, the CDR3 is TGCGCCAGCAGCCAAGATGCACTAGCGCGCGATGAGCAGTTCTTC. It is translated as CASSQDALARDEQFF.

The gene calls are TRBV2 and TRBJ1-1; possible D gene TRBD1, 6 bases. The V end was cut by 8 bases, the J end by 5 bases, with 6 bases between. Germline V lookup: CDR1 SNHLY, CDR2 FYNNEI. This CDR3 comprises 10 residues. The DNA for the CDR3 is TGTGCCAGCGGGACAACTGAAGCTTTCTTT. Protein product: CASGTTEAFF.

The chain combines TRBV7-2 with TRBJ1-6; 7 bases fit TRBD1. The CDR3 has 14 amino acids. Germline assignment: CDR1 SGHTA and CDR2 FQGNSA. The trim removed 3 bases at V and 14 bases at J, leaving 10 bases unmatched. For the CDR3, the DNA is TGTGCCAGCAGCTTTATCCGCGCGACAGGGACCCTCCACTTT. Translating it yields CASSFIRATGTLHF.

In its sample, this clonotype was seen a few times. The chain carries TRBV3-1 and TRBJ2-1, with 10 positions matching TRBD2. J lost 7 bases, V lost 1 base, and 7 bases had no gene match. The CDR3 spans 16 residues. Germline lookup yields CDR1 LGHDT and CDR2 YNNKEL (reference sequence). CDR3 nucleotide sequence: TGTGCCAGCAGCCAAGCGGGACTAGCGAATTTGAATGAGCAGTTCTTC. It yields the protein CASSQAGLANLNEQFF.

The chain has TRBV9 and TRBJ2-5; no definite D call. Germline values: CDR1 SGDLS, CDR2 YYNGEE. This CDR3 comprises 14 residues. Trimming cost V 0 bases and J 1 base, with 7 bases left between them. The CDR3: CASSVGLSQETQYF. For the CDR3, the DNA is TGTGCCAGCAGCGTAGGACTGTCCCAAGAGACCCAGTACTTC.

This chain joins TRBV20-1 and TRBJ2-3; 11 bases fit TRBD2. The CDR3 contains 18 residues. Trimming at V came to 3 bases and at J to 0 bases, leaving 11 bases not matched to a gene. Germline V gene data show CDR1 as DFQATT and CDR2 as SNEGSKA (reference sequence). As DNA, the CDR3 is TGCAGTGCTAGTCCCCGCCCTAGCGGGAGGTATAGCACAGATACGCAGTATTTT. Translated: CSASPRPSGRYSTDTQYF.

This clonotype has only a few counts. The rearrangement links TRBV7-9 to TRBJ2-1, with 15 bases lining up with TRBD2. CDR3 length equals 16 residues. Per germline, CDR1 SEHNR and CDR2 FQNEAQ (reference sequence). V was clipped by 5 bases and J by 6 bases; unmatched bases: 5. CDR3 amino acids: CASSTWTSGRGNEQFF. For the CDR3, the DNA is TGTGCCAGCAGCACCTGGACTAGCGGGAGGGGCAATGAGCAGTTCTTC.

The table lists this clonotype with a few counts. V usage is TRBV29-1 and J usage is TRBJ2-2, with D possibly being TRBD1 or TRBD2 (5 bases each). Per germline, CDR1 SQVTM and CDR2 ANQGSEA. Trimming stripped 6 bases from V and 9 bases from J, with 23 bases between. The CDR3 sequence is 15 residues long. CDR3 in DNA: TGCAGCGTGGCCGGGACGAAGGAGAACCTCAGGGAGCTGTTTTTT. Amino acids: CSVAGTKENLRELFF.

The chain couples TRBV4-2 to TRBJ1-3, with 8 bases that match TRBD1. The germline V gene encodes CDR1 LGHNA and CDR2 YNFKEQ. The CDR3 length is 17 residues. J gave up 2 bases and V 0 bases, and 6 bases lay outside the gene matches. In DNA, the CDR3 is TGTGCCAGCAGCCAAGAATTGGACAGGGAACCTGGAAACACCATATATTTT. This sequence encodes CASSQELDREPGNTIYF.

This clonotype occurred a few times. The rearrangement uses TRBV2 and TRBJ2-7; D ambiguous. CDR1 is SNHLY, CDR2 FYNNEI, per germline. There are 14 residues in the CDR3. Between the trimmed V and J ends, which lost 3 bases and 3 bases, there was a span of 12 bases. The CDR3 DNA reads TGTGCCAGCAGTGAGGGGTCGCGATACTACGAGCAGTACTTC. Residues: CASSEGSRYYEQYF.

This clonotype was seen ten or more times. The J gene is TRBJ2-7, the V gene TRBV12-3 or TRBV12-4, with a weak D call TRBD2 (6 bases). Trimming removed 7 bases at V and 0 bases at J, with 19 bases between. CDR3 length: 16 residues. The CDR3 DNA sequence: TGTGCCAGCACCCGACGGGGGTCGTTTAGCTCCTACGAGCAGTACTTC. This gives the protein CASTRRGSFSSYEQYF.

In its sample, this clonotype was seen many times. The rearrangement joins TRBV29-1 to TRBJ1-2; the D is unclear. V lost 6 bases and J lost 9, with 8 bases in between. Germline V gene sequence: CDR1 SQVTM, CDR2 ANQGSEA. This CDR3 spans 9 amino acids. CDR3 DNA sequence: TGCAGCGTAGACCCTAGCTACACCTTC. Encoded protein: CSVDPSYTF.

This clonotype occurred a few times. This rearrangement joins TRBV7-9 to TRBJ1-1, with TRBD1 matching 9 bases. This CDR3 spans 14 amino acids. The germline CDR1 and CDR2 sequences are SEHNR and FQNEAQ (reference sequence). Germline trimming cut 7 bases from V and 3 bases from J; bases unmatched to any gene: 6. DNA of the CDR3: TGTGCCAGCACTTACAGGGGGCCAGACACTGAAGCTTTCTTT. This encodes CASTYRGPDTEAFF.

This clonotype showed up just a few times. The chain is built from TRBV6-2 or TRBV6-3 and TRBJ1-5, with unresolved D. Germline V lookup: CDR1 MNHEY, CDR2 SVGEGT. The CDR3 is 15 amino acids. Trimming removed 5 bases at V and 5 bases at J, with 16 bases between. CDR3 DNA sequence: TGTGCCAGCAGTCCACCTGGTTGGGGAGATCAGCCCCAGCATTTT. It codes for CASSPPGWGDQPQHF.

This clonotype was observed many times. V and J are TRBV12-3 or TRBV12-4 and TRBJ2-3; no reliable D call. The CDR3 sequence is 16 residues long. V lost 4 bases and J lost 4, with 18 bases in between. CDR3 nucleotides: TGTGCCAGCAGTTCCCCCCCTGGCCACCTCGCAGATACGCAGTATTTT. This translates into CASSSPPGHLADTQYF.

This clonotype was observed many times. This chain connects TRBV6-1 to TRBJ1-5; possible D gene TRBD1, 5 bases. The length of the CDR3 is 13 residues. The germline V gene has CDR1 MNHNS and CDR2 SASEGT. V was shortened by 8 bases and J by 3 bases, with 11 bases between the two germline ends. The CDR3 reads CASDRQFNQPQHF. CDR3 nucleotide sequence: TGTGCCAGCGATAGACAGTTCAATCAGCCCCAGCATTTT.

A few counts support this clonotype. The chain carries TRBV24-1 and TRBJ2-1; 9 nucleotides agree with TRBD2. The CDR3 has 14 amino acids. From germline, CDR1 is KGHDR and CDR2 SFDVKD. V dropped 6 bases and J dropped 5; count of bases not matched to a gene: 4. The CDR3 sequence: CATSNSGGNNEQFF. CDR3 bases: TGTGCCACCAGTAATAGCGGGGGAAACAATGAGCAGTTCTTC.

This chain joins TRBV20-1 and TRBJ1-2; possible D gene TRBD1, 5 bases. CDR1 DFQATT and CDR2 SNEGSKA come from the germline V gene (reference sequence). The length of the CDR3 is 13 residues. The CDR3 spells CSPRGEGYYGYTF. The DNA for the CDR3 is TGCAGCCCCAGAGGGGAAGGCTATTATGGCTACACCTTC.

This clonotype was seen only a few times. The chain is built from TRBV6-2 or TRBV6-3 and TRBJ2-1, with D possibly being TRBD2 (6 bases). Trimming left V 3 bases short and J 4 bases short, with 13 bases between. CDR1 is MNHEY, CDR2 SVGEGT, per germline. The CDR3 sequence is 15 residues long. DNA of the CDR3: TGTGCCAGCAGTTATTTCGGGACTGGATACAATGAGCAGTTCTTC. It is translated as CASSYFGTGYNEQFF.